The rows below give T cell receptor beta chains drawn from one sample of a study of T cell responses to AZD1222 COVID-19 vaccine. Repertoires were generated with immunoSEQ multiplex PCR, while TCRdb's copy carries only in-frame clones and drops some. The sample consists of 95,000 to 110,000 clones, approximately 88% of them appearing once. This specimen consisted of peripheral blood, obtained on day 0 of AZD1222 vaccination. The origin of the receptors is an adult in good health. Each CDR3 is given with its conserved first and last residue. D genes are given only for firm matches. Clone size is given for some rows only: seen once, a few or many times, or a class if the clone is expanded.

>TRBV18|TRBJ2-2|-|TRBD2
TGTGCCAGCTCACCCAACCCCAGCGGGAGCACCGGGGAGCTGTTTTTT
CASSPNPSGSTGELFF
>TRBV27|TRBJ2-1|-|-
TGTGCCAGCAGTGATTCAGGGAAGGGGGATGAGCAGTTCTTC
CASSDSGKGDEQFF
>TRBV2|TRBJ1-1|-|TRBD1
TGTGCCAGCAGTAGACAGGGGTACACTGAAGCTTTCTTT
CASSRQGYTEAFF
>TRBV5-4|TRBJ1-4|few|-
TGTGCCAGCAGCTTGGCGGGGAGAGGAAAACTGTTTTTT
CASSLAGRGKLFF
>TRBV28|TRBJ2-5|-|TRBD2
TGTGCCACCGAGAGGATAGCGGGTGACCAAGAGACCCAGTACTTC
CATERIAGDQETQYF
>TRBV28|TRBJ2-7|-|-
TGTGCCAGCAGTTTGTACCGCGAGCAGTACTTC
CASSLYREQYF
>TRBV28|TRBJ2-5|-|-
TGTGCCAGCAGTACTCCGGGTCCCCACAAGACCCAGTACTTC
CASSTPGPHKTQYF
>TRBV27|TRBJ2-1|-|-
TGTGCCAGCAGTTTCCGACAGGTCTACAATGAGCAGTTCTTC
CASSFRQVYNEQFF
>TRBV7-9|TRBJ1-2|-|-
TGTGCCAGCAGCCTCTCCAGCAGGACCATAAATGGCTACACCTTC
CASSLSSRTINGYTF
>TRBV6-2/TRBV6-3|TRBJ2-3|-|TRBD2
TGTGCCAGCAGCCCCGGGACTAGCGGGCCAGATACGCAGTATTTT
CASSPGTSGPDTQYF
>TRBV15|TRBJ2-7|-|-
TGTGCCACCAGCAGAGATCAGGGTTCCTACGAGCAGTACTTC
CATSRDQGSYEQYF
>TRBV10-3|TRBJ2-1|-|TRBD1
TGTGCCATGGGAGGGGGACAGGGGGCCTACAATGAGCAGTTCTTC
CAMGGGQGAYNEQFF
>TRBV10-2|TRBJ1-5|once|-
TGCGCCAGCAGTCTATATAGCAATCAGCCCCAGCATTTT
CASSLYSNQPQHF
>TRBV6-5|TRBJ2-7|-|TRBD1
TGTGCCAGCGACAGGGGAATCGACTACGAGCAGTACTTC
CASDRGIDYEQYF
>TRBV6-6|TRBJ1-1|-|-
TGTGCCAGCAGTTACTCGAGTCCCGGGGGCGAAGCTTTCTTT
CASSYSSPGGEAFF
>TRBV18|TRBJ2-7|-|TRBD2
TGTGCCAGCTCACCTCTCGACCTGACTAGCGGGGGCCTTTACGAGCAGTACTTC
CASSPLDLTSGGLYEQYF
>TRBV2|TRBJ1-3|-|-
TGTGCCAGCACCGTGGGGGGCTCTGGAAACACCATATATTTT
CASTVGGSGNTIYF
>TRBV2|TRBJ2-5|-|-
TGTGCCAGCAGTCGTGCTTCCGGGACTGGCGAGACCCAGTACTTC
CASSRASGTGETQYF
>TRBV5-1|TRBJ2-6|-|-
TGCGCCAGCACCCCGGGGACTGGGGCCAACGTCCTGACTTTC
CASTPGTGANVLTF
>TRBV2|TRBJ2-1|-|TRBD2
TGTGCCAGCAGGCCCGGACTAGCACGTAGTGAGCAGTTCTTC
CASRPGLARSEQFF
>TRBV7-2|TRBJ1-5|-|-
TGTGCCAGCAGCTCTCCGGACTTCAGCAATCAGCCCCAGCATTTT
CASSSPDFSNQPQHF
>TRBV6-2/TRBV6-3|TRBJ1-5|-|-
TGTGCCAGCAGTCGAGGACTAAGAGGCACCAATCAGCCCCAGCATTTT
CASSRGLRGTNQPQHF
>TRBV7-9|TRBJ2-2|once|-
TGTGCCAGCAGCTTAGCGTTGGTGGCACTGGGAAGCGGGGAGCTGTTTTTT
CASSLALVALGSGELFF
>TRBV6-2/TRBV6-3|TRBJ2-5|-|-
TGTGCCAGCAGCCGTCGACAGGGAGGGGAGACCCAGTACTTC
CASSRRQGGETQYF
>TRBV7-2|TRBJ2-2|-|TRBD2
TGTGCCAGCAGCGAGACTAGCGGGGTTAACACCGGGGAGCTGTTTTTT
CASSETSGVNTGELFF
>TRBV4-3|TRBJ2-3|-|-
TGCGCCAGCAGCCTTATGCGGGCAGATACGCAGTATTTT
CASSLMRADTQYF
>TRBV5-4|TRBJ1-2|-|-
TGTGCCAGCAGCCCTCGGAGCTTTTATGGCTACACCTTC
CASSPRSFYGYTF
>TRBV9|TRBJ1-1|-|-
TGTGCCAGCAGCGTAGGGGGATGGGGCACTGAAGCTTTCTTT
CASSVGGWGTEAFF
>TRBV6-5|TRBJ2-7|-|-
TGTGCCGCCCGAAAGGGGGTGTCCTACGAGCAGTACTTC
CAARKGVSYEQYF
>TRBV7-2|TRBJ1-2|once|-
TGTGCCAGCAGCTCCTTTGCCCTTTATGGCTACACCTTC
CASSSFALYGYTF
>TRBV7-9|TRBJ2-3|-|TRBD2
TGTGCCAGCAGCTCGGCCGGGGGGGCGGCAGATACGCAGTATTTT
CASSSAGGAADTQYF
>TRBV7-9|TRBJ2-7|-|-
TGTGCCAGCAGCTTAGGCGGGCCGTTGGCCTACGAGCAGTACTTC
CASSLGGPLAYEQYF
>TRBV11-3|TRBJ1-4|-|-
TGTGCCAGCAGCCCGGGACCTCCTAATGAAAAACTGTTTTTT
CASSPGPPNEKLFF
>TRBV5-1|TRBJ1-2|-|-
TGCGCCAGCAGTATGGTTCCCGAGAACTATGGCTACACCTTC
CASSMVPENYGYTF
>TRBV23-1|TRBJ1-2|once|-
TGCGCCAGCACCCCCCCCTCTAGCGGGGGTTATGGCTACACCTTC
CASTPPSSGGYGYTF
>TRBV7-8|TRBJ1-5|few|-
TGTGCCAGCAGCTTGGGTCAGGGGAACAGTCAGCCCCAGCATTTT
CASSLGQGNSQPQHF
>TRBV5-6|TRBJ1-1|-|TRBD1
TGTGCCAGCAGCTTGGGGGTAGGGGACAGGCGAAACACTGAAGCTTTCTTT
CASSLGVGDRRNTEAFF
>TRBV7-9|TRBJ1-1|once|TRBD1
TGTGCCAGCAGCTCTGACAGGGAGAGCACTGAAGCTTTCTTT
CASSSDRESTEAFF
>TRBV9|TRBJ2-1|-|TRBD2
TGTGCCAGCAGCGCCGGTCTAGCGGGAGGGTTGGATGAGCAGTTCTTC
CASSAGLAGGLDEQFF
>TRBV5-1|TRBJ1-4|-|TRBD1
TGCGCCAGCAGCCTACAGGGGGCGCTTCCTAATGAAAAACTGTTTTTT
CASSLQGALPNEKLFF
>TRBV4-3|TRBJ2-7|-|TRBD2
TGCGCCAGCAGCCAAGAATACGCGGGAGCTAGGGAGCAGTACTTC
CASSQEYAGAREQYF
>TRBV13|TRBJ2-7|-|TRBD1
TGTGCCAGCAGCTTTAGACCAACTACAGGGGTCCACGAGCAGTACTTC
CASSFRPTTGVHEQYF
>TRBV7-2|TRBJ2-7|-|TRBD2
TGTGCCAGCAGACAATCCCAGCGGGAGTTGTACGAGCAGTACTTC
CASRQSQRELYEQYF
>TRBV20-1|TRBJ1-5|-|-
TGCAGTGCTAGTATAATCGATCAGGGAGCTAGGAGCAATCAGCCCCAGCATTTT
CSASIIDQGARSNQPQHF
>TRBV24-1|TRBJ1-1|few|-
TGTGCCACCAGTATGACAGGTCTGAACACTGAAGCTTTCTTT
CATSMTGLNTEAFF
>TRBV24-1|TRBJ2-1|once|-
TGTGCCACCAGTGATCCCGACTGGTCTAGCGTGTCTCCCAATGAGCAGTTCTTC
CATSDPDWSSVSPNEQFF
>TRBV6-5|TRBJ1-2|-|TRBD1
TGTGCCAGCAGTTACAATGACAGGGCGAGGGGCTACACCTTC
CASSYNDRARGYTF
>TRBV6-4|TRBJ1-5|-|-
TGTGCCAGCAGTGACCGTATTGGTCAGCCCCAGCATTTT
CASSDRIGQPQHF
>TRBV7-2|TRBJ2-3|once|TRBD2
TGTGCCAGCAGCAAGGGACTAGCGGGAGGCACAGATACGCAGTATTTT
CASSKGLAGGTDTQYF
>TRBV15|TRBJ2-2|-|TRBD2
TGTGCCACCAGCAGAGCCCTGAGCGGGAGCCAGACCGGGGAGCTGTTTTTT
CATSRALSGSQTGELFF